This TCR beta chain came from a study of T-cell reconstitution after alpha-beta-depleted transplantation in children. This clonotype was seen just once. Trimming left V 8 bases short and J 7 bases short, with 24 bases between. The CDR3 totals 16 residues. Unique molecular identifiers featured in how the TCRbeta library was prepared. Each CDR3 protein is one row after TCRdb ran MiXCR on the PCR reads. Of about 500,000 distinct CDR3 sequences in the sample, about 33% were seen once. V and J are TRBV12-3 or TRBV12-4 and TRBJ2-1, with a tentative D call TRBD2 (5 bases). The sample consisted of PBMCs from the stem cell graft donor, taken from the stem cell graft. The source is a human donor who donated a stem cell graft to a child with aplastic anemia. CDR3 region: CASRANRGSPGNEQFF. The CDR3 DNA reads as TGTGCCAGCCGCGCCAATCGAGGCTCCCCGGGGAATGAGCAGTTCTTC.